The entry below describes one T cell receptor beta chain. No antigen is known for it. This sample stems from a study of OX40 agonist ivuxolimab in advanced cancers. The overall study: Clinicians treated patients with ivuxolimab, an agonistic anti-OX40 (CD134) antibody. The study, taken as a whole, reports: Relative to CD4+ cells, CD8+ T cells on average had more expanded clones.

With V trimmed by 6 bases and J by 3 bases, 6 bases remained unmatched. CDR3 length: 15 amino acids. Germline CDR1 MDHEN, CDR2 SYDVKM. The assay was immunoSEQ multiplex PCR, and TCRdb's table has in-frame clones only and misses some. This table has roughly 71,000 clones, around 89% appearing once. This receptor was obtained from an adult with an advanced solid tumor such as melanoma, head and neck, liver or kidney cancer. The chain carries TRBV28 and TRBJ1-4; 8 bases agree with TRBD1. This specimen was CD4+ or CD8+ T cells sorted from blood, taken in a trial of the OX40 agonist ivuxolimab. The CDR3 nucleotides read TGTGCCAGCAGCACAGGGGGGGGCCCTAATGAAAAACTGTTTTTT. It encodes CASSTGGGPNEKLFF. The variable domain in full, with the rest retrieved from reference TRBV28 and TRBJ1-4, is DVKVTQSSRYLVKRTGEKVFLECVQDMDHENMFWYRQDPGLGLRLIYFSYDVKMKEKGDIPEGYSVSREKKERFSLILESASTNQTSMYLCASSTGGGPNEKLFFGSGTQLSVL.